The present entry profiles one T cell receptor beta chain with its context. The record originates from a study of blood T cell repertoires in COVID-19. Background on the study: There were acute and convalescent COVID-19 samples, and they came from the United States, Italy and Spain. In each case, the material was cDNA or gDNA derived from T cells, B-cell-depleted T cells, or PBMCs.

The germline gives CDR1 SGDLS, CDR2 YYNGEE. The V and J ends lost 0 bases and 1 base, in that order; junction bases with no gene match: 15. This CDR3 spans 20 amino acids. In the study's own analysis: Using reference gene primer amplification, nucleated cell counts were estimated. Method: immunoSEQ multiplex PCR; TCRdb's copy keeps in-frame clones and lacks some. V, J and clone size derive from that table, while D and trimming were established from the DNA sequence. This sample has 60,000 or so clones, with approximately 90% found just once. Sample: peripheral blood. This receptor was obtained from a human donor in a cohort sampled during active COVID-19. The gene calls are TRBV9 and TRBJ2-3; 9 positions match TRBD2. CDR3 protein: CASSVGISGRSRGGTDTQYF. As DNA, the CDR3 is TGTGCCAGCAGCGTAGGAATTAGCGGGAGAAGTAGGGGTGGCACAGATACGCAGTATTTT.